A single sample gave rise to the 25 T cell receptor beta chains below, sequenced in a study of blood T cell repertoires in COVID-19. Some clones are missing from TCRdb's copy, which holds only in-frame ones; the method was immunoSEQ multiplex PCR. The profile covers about 220,000 clones, with approximately 88% appearing a single time and 2.5% taken by the ten largest. The sample consisted of PBMCs or T cells enriched from blood (not recorded which). Receptors originate from a woman aged 40 to 50 with acute COVID-19.

This chain joins TRBV30 and TRBJ1-6; D is possibly TRBD1 (6 bases). Germline-derived CDR1 and CDR2 are GTSNPN and SVGIG (reference sequence). Trimming took off 1 base at V and 7 bases at J, with 8 bases between the two ends. This CDR3 spans 13 amino acids. CDR3 region: CAWSAQGNSPLHF. The CDR3 DNA reads TGTGCCTGGAGTGCCCAGGGGAATTCACCCCTCCACTTT. Complete variable domain (other parts from reference TRBV30 and TRBJ1-6): SQTIHQWPATLVQPVGSPLSLECTVEGTSNPNLYWYRQAAGRGLQLLFYSVGIGQISSEVPQNLSASRPQDRQFILSSKKLLLSDSGFYLCAWSAQGNSPLHFGNGTRLTVT.

J is TRBJ1-5 and V is TRBV27; weak D call: TRBD1 (6 bases). CDR3 length: 14 amino acids. Trimming shortened V by 1 base and J by 6 bases, and 10 bases separated the two germline ends. Germline V gene lookup returns CDR1 MNHEY and CDR2 SMNVEV (reference sequence). CDR3 sequence (DNA): TGTGCCAGCAGTTTATTAGGGGGAGCTCAGCCCCAGCATTTT. It encodes CASSLLGGAQPQHF.

This clone was recorded only once. This chain links TRBV5-1 with TRBJ1-4; 8 nucleotides agree with TRBD1. The CDR3 sequence is 14 residues long. Trimming removed 2 bases from V and 8 bases from J; junction bases left unmatched: 5. Germline loops: CDR1 SGHRS, CDR2 YFSETQ. In DNA form, the CDR3 reads TGCGCCAGCAGCTTACAGGGGGTCGAGGAAAAACTGTTTTTT. Translated: CASSLQGVEEKLFF.

The chain is built from TRBV5-6 and TRBJ1-5; a weak D match, TRBD1 (5 bases). V was clipped by 3 bases and J by 2 bases, with 12 bases between them. From germline, CDR1 is SGHDT and CDR2 YYEEEE. The CDR3 runs to 15 residues. Written as DNA, the CDR3 is TGTGCCAGCAGCTGGGGAGGGGTCCGCAATCAGCCCCAGCATTTT. Amino acids: CASSWGGVRNQPQHF.

The CDR3 loop is CASSKQTGLAKNIQYF. CDR3 sequence (DNA): TGTGCCAGCAGTAAGCAGACAGGGTTGGCCAAAAACATTCAGTACTTC. The gene calls are TRBV7-2 and TRBJ2-4; 7 nucleotides match TRBD1. Unmatched junction bases numbered 9, after V lost 6 bases and J lost 1 base. CDR1 SGHTA and CDR2 FQGNSA come from the germline V gene. CDR3 length equals 16 residues.

The rearrangement links TRBV5-5 to TRBJ2-4, with 9 bases identical to TRBD2. V lost 0 bases and J lost 3; bases outside the gene matches: 10. CDR1 and CDR2 (germline): SGHKS, YYEKEE (reference sequence). The length of the CDR3 is 18 residues. CDR3: CASSLETSGNRGKNIQYF. CDR3 DNA: TGTGCCAGCAGCTTGGAGACTAGCGGTAACCGGGGCAAAAACATTCAGTACTTC. Using reference TRBV5-5 and TRBJ2-4 for the parts outside the CDR3, the full variable domain is DAGVTQSPTHLIKTRGQQVTLRCSPISGHKSVSWYQQVLGQGPQFIFQYYEKEERGRGNFPDRFSARQFPNYSSELNVNALLLGDSALYLCASSLETSGNRGKNIQYFGAGTRLSVL.

This clone has only one observation. This chain links TRBV4-2 with TRBJ2-1; D ambiguous. CDR3 length: 12 residues. Trimming removed 1 base from V and 8 bases from J, with 6 bases in between. Germline CDR1 reads LGHNA; CDR2 reads YNFKEQ. This CDR3 is CASSQGRDEQFF. For the CDR3, the DNA is TGTGCCAGCAGCCAAGGACGGGATGAGCAGTTCTTC.

The V and J genes are TRBV5-5 and TRBJ2-7; TRBD2 matches 7 bases. The V gene's germline CDR1 is SGHKS and CDR2 YYEKEE (reference sequence). V trimming: 4 bases; J trimming: 7 bases; junction bases outside the gene matches: 17. This CDR3 spans 16 amino acids. The CDR3 spells CASSGELARPSREQYV. DNA of the CDR3: TGTGCCAGCAGCGGCGAACTAGCGCGACCTTCTCGGGAGCAGTACGTC.

This clone has just one count. The rearrangement uses TRBV10-1 and TRBJ1-1; D is uncertain. The CDR3 is 15 amino acids. Germline values: CDR1 WNHNN, CDR2 SYGVQD (reference sequence). The V end was cut by 4 bases, the J end by 1 base, with 13 bases between. In DNA, the CDR3 is TGCGCCAGCAGTGTGTCCCGGGGAACGAACACTGAAGCTTTCTTT. The encoded protein is CASSVSRGTNTEAFF.

The chain recombines TRBV7-2 with TRBJ1-1, with a possible D match to TRBD1 (5 bases). This CDR3 spans 14 amino acids. V gave up 3 bases and J gave up 0 bases, with 8 bases separating them. Germline CDR1 reads SGHTA; CDR2 reads FQGNSA. The CDR3 DNA follows: TGTGCCAGCAGCTTGACAGCTATGAACACTGAAGCTTTCTTT. It is translated as CASSLTAMNTEAFF.

This rearrangement joins TRBV27 to TRBJ2-1, with 10 bases that match TRBD2. V was clipped by 7 bases and J by 4 bases; unmatched bases: 10. This CDR3 comprises 16 residues. Germline CDR1 and CDR2: MNHEY and SMNVEV (reference sequence). The CDR3: CASTRPGTSDYNEQFF. For the CDR3, the DNA is TGTGCCAGCACCCGCCCCGGGACTAGCGATTACAATGAGCAGTTCTTC.

The chain is built from TRBV10-3 and TRBJ2-1, with D perhaps TRBD1 (6 bases). The V end lost 0 bases, the J end lost 4 bases, and 10 bases lay between the germline ends. This CDR3 contains 15 residues. Germline CDR1 and CDR2: ENHRY and SYGVKD. The CDR3 DNA reads as TGTGCCATCAGTGAGTCCCAGGGGCTGTACAATGAGCAGTTCTTC. Translated: CAISESQGLYNEQFF.

This chain links TRBV5-1 with TRBJ1-1; D not certain. This CDR3 is 14 amino acids long. V shed 1 base and J shed 1 base, with 8 bases lying between them. Germline V gene sequence: CDR1 SGHRS, CDR2 YFSETQ. In nucleotides, the CDR3 is TGCGCCAGCAGCTTGCTCCCCGGGAACACTGAAGCTTTCTTT. Protein: CASSLLPGNTEAFF.

The V call is TRBV11-3, the J call TRBJ2-1, with 8 bases that match TRBD2. Germline loops: CDR1 SGHNT, CDR2 YENEEA. The V segment lost 1 base and the J segment 2 bases; nucleotides outside the gene matches: 4. The CDR3 totals 16 residues. The CDR3 DNA reads TGTGCCAGCAGCTTAGGAGGACTAGCCACCTACAATGAGCAGTTCTTC. Translating it yields CASSLGGLATYNEQFF. The complete variable domain, with remaining parts taken from reference TRBV11-3 and TRBJ2-1, reads EAGVVQSPRYKIIEKKQPVAFWCNPISGHNTLYWYLQNLGQGPELLIRYENEEAVDDSQLPKDRFSAERLKGVDSTLKIQPAELGDSAVYLCASSLGGLATYNEQFFGPGTRLTVL.

The chain employs TRBV27 and TRBJ2-7; TRBD2 is a possible D gene (5 bases). The CDR3 has 13 amino acids. In germline, CDR1 is MNHEY, CDR2 SMNVEV (reference sequence). Trimming left V 5 bases short and J 2 bases short, with 10 bases between. The CDR3 DNA is TGTGCCAGCAGTCCCGACGGGACCTACGAGCAGTACGTC. Protein product: CASSPDGTYEQYV.

This rearrangement joins TRBV5-1 to TRBJ2-2; tentative D call: TRBD2 (5 bases). This CDR3 comprises 16 residues. V lost 0 bases to trimming and J lost 2 bases, with 11 bases between them. Germline V gene sequence: CDR1 SGHRS, CDR2 YFSETQ. CDR3 loop: CASSLEGRSNTGELFF. The CDR3 region has the DNA TGCGCCAGCAGCTTGGAAGGGAGATCTAACACCGGGGAGCTGTTTTTT.

CDR3 sequence reads: CATSDPPADYGYTF. The CDR3, as DNA: TGTGCCACCAGTGACCCCCCCGCGGATTATGGCTACACCTTC. V gene TRBV24-1 combines with J gene TRBJ1-2; no firm D call. From germline, CDR1 is KGHDR and CDR2 SFDVKD. This CDR3 has 14 amino acids. Trimming took 4 bases from V and 5 from J, leaving 13 bases between them.

This sequence joins TRBV11-3 and TRBJ1-5, with a tentative D call TRBD1 (5 bases). The CDR3 length is 15 residues. The V and J ends lost 1 base and 0 bases respectively, with 7 bases between them. Germline CDR1 is SGHNT and CDR2 is YENEEA. CDR3 in amino acids: CASSLGGDSNQPQHF. CDR3 sequence (DNA): TGTGCCAGCAGCTTAGGGGGGGATAGCAATCAGCCCCAGCATTTT.

This clone was counted at least ten times. The chain recombines TRBV5-1 with TRBJ1-2; 8 bases are a match to TRBD1. V gave up 3 bases and J gave up 8 bases; unmatched junction bases: 9. Germline V CDR1 and CDR2: SGHRS, YFSETQ. The CDR3 runs 14 residues. CDR3 sequence (DNA): TGCGCCAGCAGCTCTTACACAGGGGGAGCAGGCTACACCTTC. Its protein product is CASSSYTGGAGYTF.

Remarks on this clone: Other DNA sequences of this sample code for an identical CDR3. This chain connects TRBV18 to TRBJ1-3; the D gene is possibly TRBD1 (6 bases). The CDR3 runs 17 residues. In germline, CDR1 is KGHSH, CDR2 LQKENI. V was clipped by 1 base and J by 0 bases, with 13 bases between them. The CDR3 sequence is CASSPLGQGSSGNTIYF. The CDR3, as DNA: TGTGCCAGCTCACCACTCGGGCAGGGGAGCTCTGGAAACACCATATATTTT. The complete variable domain, with remaining parts taken from reference TRBV18 and TRBJ1-3, reads NAGVMQNPRHLVRRRGQEARLRCSPMKGHSHVYWYRQLPEEGLKFMVYLQKENIIDESGMPKERFSAEFPKEGPSILRIQQVVRGDSAAYFCASSPLGQGSSGNTIYFGEGSWLTVV.

The chain couples TRBV7-9 to TRBJ1-6; weak D call: TRBD1 (5 bases). The V end lost 5 bases, the J end lost 10 bases, and 12 bases lay between the germline ends. This CDR3 spans 13 amino acids. Germline loops: CDR1 SEHNR, CDR2 FQNEAQ (reference sequence). The CDR3 nucleotides are TGTGCCAGCAGCCAAGGGGTCGGGTCACCCCTCCACTTT. Amino acid sequence: CASSQGVGSPLHF.

J is TRBJ1-2 and V is TRBV27; no definite D call. V dropped 5 bases and J dropped 4 bases, with 11 bases sitting between them. CDR1 is MNHEY, CDR2 SMNVEV, per germline (reference sequence). This CDR3 has 13 residues. DNA for the CDR3: TGTGCCAGCAGTCCTACAGTCAGCTATGGCTACACCTTC. It yields the protein CASSPTVSYGYTF.

The V and J genes are TRBV6-4 and TRBJ1-6; no clear D. Trimming left V 3 bases short and J 8 bases short, with 11 bases between. CDR3 length equals 14 residues. Germline CDR1 and CDR2: MRHNA and SNTAGT. The CDR3 DNA is TGTGCCAGCAGTGAAGCGTTTCGGGATTCACCCCTCCACTTT. It encodes CASSEAFRDSPLHF.

This clone was picked up one time. V and J are TRBV2 and TRBJ1-1; D may be TRBD1 (5 bases). Trimming removed 1 base from V and 3 bases from J, with 9 bases in between. CDR3 length: 14 residues. Germline V gene sequence: CDR1 SNHLY, CDR2 FYNNEI. This CDR3 reads CASSEVGVYTEAFF. The CDR3 bases are TGTGCCAGCAGTGAAGTAGGGGTTTACACTGAAGCTTTCTTT. Full variable domain (remainder filled in from reference TRBV2 and TRBJ1-1): EPEVTQTPSHQVTQMGQEVILRCVPISNHLYFYWYRQILGQKVEFLVSFYNNEISEKSEIFDDQFSVERPDGSNFTLKIRSTKLEDSAMYFCASSEVGVYTEAFFGQGTRLTVV.

The chain uses TRBV27 and TRBJ1-1; 9 bases agree with TRBD1. CDR1 is MNHEY, CDR2 SMNVEV, per germline (reference sequence). The CDR3 contains 16 residues. The V and J ends lost 5 bases and 1 base, in that order; junction bases with no gene match: 8. The CDR3 DNA reads as TGTGCCAGCAGTCGACCGGGACAGGGAACGAACACTGAAGCTTTCTTT. As protein: CASSRPGQGTNTEAFF.